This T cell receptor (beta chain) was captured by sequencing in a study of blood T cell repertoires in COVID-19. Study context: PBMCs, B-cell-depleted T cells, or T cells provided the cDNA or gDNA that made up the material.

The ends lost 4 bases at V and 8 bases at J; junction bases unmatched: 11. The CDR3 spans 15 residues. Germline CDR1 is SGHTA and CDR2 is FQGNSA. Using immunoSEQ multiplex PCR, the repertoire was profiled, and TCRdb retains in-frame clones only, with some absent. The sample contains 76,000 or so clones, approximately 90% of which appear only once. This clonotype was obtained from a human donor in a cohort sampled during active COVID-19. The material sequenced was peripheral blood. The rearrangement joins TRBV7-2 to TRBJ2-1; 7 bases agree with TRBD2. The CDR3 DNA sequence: TGTGCCAGCAGCTGGACGGGGGGACCAACCCATGAGCAGTTCTTC. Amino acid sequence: CASSWTGGPTHEQFF.